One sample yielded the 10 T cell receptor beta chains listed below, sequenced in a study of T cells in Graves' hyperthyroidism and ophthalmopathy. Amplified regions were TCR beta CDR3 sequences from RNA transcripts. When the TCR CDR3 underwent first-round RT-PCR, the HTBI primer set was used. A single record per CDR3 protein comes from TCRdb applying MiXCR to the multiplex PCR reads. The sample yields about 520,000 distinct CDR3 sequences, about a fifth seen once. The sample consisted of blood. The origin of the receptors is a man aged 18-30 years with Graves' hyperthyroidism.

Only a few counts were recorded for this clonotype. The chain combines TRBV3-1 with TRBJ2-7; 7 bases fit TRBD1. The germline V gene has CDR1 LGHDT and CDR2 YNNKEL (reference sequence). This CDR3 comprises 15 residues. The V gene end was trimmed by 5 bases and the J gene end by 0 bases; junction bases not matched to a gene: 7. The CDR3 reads CASSKKGGSSYEQYF. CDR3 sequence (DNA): TGTGCCAGCAGCAAAAAAGGGGGCAGCTCCTACGAGCAGTACTTC.

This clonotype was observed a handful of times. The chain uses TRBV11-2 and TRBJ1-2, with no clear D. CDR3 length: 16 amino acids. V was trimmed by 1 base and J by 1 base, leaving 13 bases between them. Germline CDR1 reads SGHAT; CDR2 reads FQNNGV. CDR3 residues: CASSLVSGLVNYGYTF. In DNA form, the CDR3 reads TGTGCCAGCAGCTTAGTTTCGGGATTGGTTAACTATGGCTACACCTTC.

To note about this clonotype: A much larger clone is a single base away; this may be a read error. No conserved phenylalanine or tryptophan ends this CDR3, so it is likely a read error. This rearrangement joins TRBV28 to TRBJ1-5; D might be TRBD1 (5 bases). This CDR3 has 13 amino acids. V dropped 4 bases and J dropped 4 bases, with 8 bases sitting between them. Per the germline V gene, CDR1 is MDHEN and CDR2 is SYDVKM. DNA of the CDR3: TGTGCCAGCAGTTGGAGGGGAAATCAGCCCCAGCATGTT. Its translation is CASSWRGNQPQHV.

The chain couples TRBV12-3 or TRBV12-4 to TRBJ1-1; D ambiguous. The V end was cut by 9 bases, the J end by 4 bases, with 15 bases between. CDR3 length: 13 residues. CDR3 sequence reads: CASIRTRSTEAFF. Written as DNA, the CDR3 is TGTGCCAGTATACGTACAAGGAGCACTGAAGCTTTCTTT.

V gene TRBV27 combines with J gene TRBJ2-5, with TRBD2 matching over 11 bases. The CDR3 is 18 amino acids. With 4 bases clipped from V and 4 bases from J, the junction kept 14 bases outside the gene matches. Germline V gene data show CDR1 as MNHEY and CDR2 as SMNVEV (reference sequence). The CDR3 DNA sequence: TGTGCCAGCAGTTGGAAACGTTTAGCGGGAGGGCCGATAGAGACCCAGTACTTC. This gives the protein CASSWKRLAGGPIETQYF.

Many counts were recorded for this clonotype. CDR3 amino acids: CASSFSAGVGETQYF. CDR3 nucleotides: TGTGCCAGCAGCTTCTCAGCGGGAGTCGGCGAGACCCAGTACTTC. The chain recombines TRBV9 with TRBJ2-5; 8 bases match TRBD2. The CDR3 is 15 residues long. Trimming took 4 bases from V and 5 from J; bases not matched to a gene: 10. Germline CDR1 reads SGDLS; CDR2 reads YYNGEE.

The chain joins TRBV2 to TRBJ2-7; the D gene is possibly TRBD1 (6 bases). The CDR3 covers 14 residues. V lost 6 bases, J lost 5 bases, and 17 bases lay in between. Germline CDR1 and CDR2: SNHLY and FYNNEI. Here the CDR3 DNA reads TGTGCCAGCAGCCCCGGGACAAATACCCACGAGCAGTACTTC. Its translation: CASSPGTNTHEQYF.

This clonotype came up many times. The CDR3 protein is CASSYDRSPFYEQYF. The CDR3 coding sequence is TGTGCCAGCAGTTACGACAGGTCACCCTTCTACGAGCAGTACTTC. This sequence joins TRBV6-5 and TRBJ2-7; a possible D gene is TRBD1 (6 bases). This CDR3 is 15 amino acids long. Trimming cost V 2 bases and J 3 bases, with 14 bases left between them. Germline V gives CDR1 MNHEY, CDR2 SVGAGI.

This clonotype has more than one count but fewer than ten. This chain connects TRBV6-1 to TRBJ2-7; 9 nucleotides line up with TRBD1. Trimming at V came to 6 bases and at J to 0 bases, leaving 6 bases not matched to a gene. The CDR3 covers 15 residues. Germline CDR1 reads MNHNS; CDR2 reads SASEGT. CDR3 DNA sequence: TGTGCCAGCAGGCTGGGACAGGGTAACTCCTACGAGCAGTACTTC. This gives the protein CASRLGQGNSYEQYF.

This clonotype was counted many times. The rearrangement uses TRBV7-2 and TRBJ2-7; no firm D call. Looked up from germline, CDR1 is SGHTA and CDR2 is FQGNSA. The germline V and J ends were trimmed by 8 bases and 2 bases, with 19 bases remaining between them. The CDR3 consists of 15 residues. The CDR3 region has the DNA TGTGCCAGCCAACCCGCTGGACGGATGGCCTACGAGCAGTACTTC. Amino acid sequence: CASQPAGRMAYEQYF.